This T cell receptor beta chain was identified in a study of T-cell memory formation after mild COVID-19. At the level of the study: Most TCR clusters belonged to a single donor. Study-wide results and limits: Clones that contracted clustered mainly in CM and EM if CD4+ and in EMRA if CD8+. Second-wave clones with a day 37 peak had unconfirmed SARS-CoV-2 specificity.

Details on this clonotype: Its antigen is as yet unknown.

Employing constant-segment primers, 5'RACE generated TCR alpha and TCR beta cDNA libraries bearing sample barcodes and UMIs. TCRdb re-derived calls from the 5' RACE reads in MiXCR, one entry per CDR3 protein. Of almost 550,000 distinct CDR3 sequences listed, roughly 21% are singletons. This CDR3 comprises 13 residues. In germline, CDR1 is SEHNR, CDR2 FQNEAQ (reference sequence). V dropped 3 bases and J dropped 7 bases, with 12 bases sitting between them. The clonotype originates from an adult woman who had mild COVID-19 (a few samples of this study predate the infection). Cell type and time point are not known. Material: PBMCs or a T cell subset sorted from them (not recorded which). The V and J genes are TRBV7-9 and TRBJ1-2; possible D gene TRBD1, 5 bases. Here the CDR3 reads CASSFGTTGGYTF. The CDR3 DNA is TGTGCCAGCAGCTTCGGGACCACGGGTGGCTACACCTTC.